This section outlines one T cell receptor beta chain sequence together with its context. Its antigen remains unknown. The germline gives CDR1 SQVTM, CDR2 ANQGSEA. CDR3 size: 14 residues. Trimming took off 4 bases at V and 1 base at J, with 8 bases between the two ends. The data were obtained in a study of T cell repertoires in cytomegalovirus infection. Points from the study as a whole: Dominating the ex vivo response were TCR beta clonotypes that were CMV-specific and HLA-C-restricted.

TCRdb processed the reads anew with MiXCR; each CDR3 protein has one entry. Here the sample spans 200,000 to 250,000 distinct CDR3 sequences, roughly 22% being singletons. The chain is built from TRBV29-1 and TRBJ2-6; the D is unclear. The sample comprised CD8+ T cells from PBMCs. This TCR derives from a human donor in good health (CMV status not recorded). Some clones in this sample may be carry-over from other donors' samples. This chain's CDR3 is CSVGAASGANVLTF. CDR3 coding DNA: TGCAGCGTTGGGGCAGCATCTGGGGCCAACGTCCTGACTTTC. Drawing the rest from reference TRBV29-1 and TRBJ2-6, the complete variable domain is SAVISQKPSRDICQRGTSLTIQCQVDSQVTMMFWYRQQPGQSLTLIATANQGSEATYESGFVIDKFPISRPNLTFSTLTVSNMSPEDSSIYLCSVGAASGANVLTFGAGSRLTVL.